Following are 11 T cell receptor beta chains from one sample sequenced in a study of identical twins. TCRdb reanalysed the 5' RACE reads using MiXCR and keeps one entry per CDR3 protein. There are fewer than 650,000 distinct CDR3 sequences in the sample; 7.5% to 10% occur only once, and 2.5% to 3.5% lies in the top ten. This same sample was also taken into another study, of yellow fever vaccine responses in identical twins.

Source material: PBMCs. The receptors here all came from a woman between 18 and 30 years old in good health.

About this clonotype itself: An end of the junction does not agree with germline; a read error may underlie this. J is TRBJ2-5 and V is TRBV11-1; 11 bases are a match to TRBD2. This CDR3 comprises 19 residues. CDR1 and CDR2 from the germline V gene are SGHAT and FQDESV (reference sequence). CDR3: CASRLDRPSPSGGQETQYF. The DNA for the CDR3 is TGTGCCAGCAGATTAGATCGGCCGAGTCCTAGCGGGGGGCAAGAGACCCAGTACTTC.

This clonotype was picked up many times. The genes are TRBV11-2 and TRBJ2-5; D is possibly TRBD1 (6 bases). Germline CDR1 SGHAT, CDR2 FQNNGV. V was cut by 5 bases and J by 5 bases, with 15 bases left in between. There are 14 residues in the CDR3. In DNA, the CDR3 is TGTGCCAGCAGCAGTGGACAGTTTTCCGAGACCCAGTACTTC. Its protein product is CASSSGQFSETQYF.

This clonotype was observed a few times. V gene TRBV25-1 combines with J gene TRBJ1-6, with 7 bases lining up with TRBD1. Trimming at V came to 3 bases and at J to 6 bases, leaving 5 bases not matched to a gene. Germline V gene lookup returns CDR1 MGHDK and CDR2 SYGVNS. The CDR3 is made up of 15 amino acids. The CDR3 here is CASSDRDRFNSPLHF. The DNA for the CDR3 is TGTGCCAGCAGTGATCGGGACAGATTTAATTCACCCCTCCACTTT.

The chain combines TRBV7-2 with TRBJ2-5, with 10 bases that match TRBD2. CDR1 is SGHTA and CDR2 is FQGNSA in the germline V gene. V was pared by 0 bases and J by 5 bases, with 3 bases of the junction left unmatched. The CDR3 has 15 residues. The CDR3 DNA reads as TGTGCCAGCAGCTTAGCTCTTAGCGGGGGGGAGACCCAGTACTTC. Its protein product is CASSLALSGGETQYF.

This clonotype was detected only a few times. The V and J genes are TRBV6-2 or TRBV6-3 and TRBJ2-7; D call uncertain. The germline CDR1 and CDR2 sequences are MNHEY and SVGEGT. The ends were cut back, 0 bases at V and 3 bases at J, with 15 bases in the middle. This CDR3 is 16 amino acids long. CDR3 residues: CASSYSNTDAYYEQYF. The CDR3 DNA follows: TGTGCCAGCAGTTACTCGAACACTGACGCCTACTACGAGCAGTACTTC.

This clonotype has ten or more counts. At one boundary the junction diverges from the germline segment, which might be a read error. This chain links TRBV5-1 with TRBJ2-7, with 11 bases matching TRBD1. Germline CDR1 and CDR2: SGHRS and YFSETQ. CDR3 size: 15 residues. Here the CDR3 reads CASSLGQGASYEQYF. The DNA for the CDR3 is TGTGCCAGCAGCTTAGGACAGGGGGCGTCCTACGAGCAGTACTTC.

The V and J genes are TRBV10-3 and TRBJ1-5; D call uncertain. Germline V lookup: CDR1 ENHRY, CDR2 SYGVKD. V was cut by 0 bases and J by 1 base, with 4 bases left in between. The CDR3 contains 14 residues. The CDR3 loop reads CAISESGSNQPQHF. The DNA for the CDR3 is TGTGCCATCAGTGAGTCAGGGAGCAATCAGCCCCAGCATTTT.

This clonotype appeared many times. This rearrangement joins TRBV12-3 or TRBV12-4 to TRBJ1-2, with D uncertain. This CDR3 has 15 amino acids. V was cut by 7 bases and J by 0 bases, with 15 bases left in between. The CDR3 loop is CASTPLIYSNYGYTF. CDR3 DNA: TGTGCCAGCACCCCGTTGATCTATTCTAACTATGGCTACACCTTC.

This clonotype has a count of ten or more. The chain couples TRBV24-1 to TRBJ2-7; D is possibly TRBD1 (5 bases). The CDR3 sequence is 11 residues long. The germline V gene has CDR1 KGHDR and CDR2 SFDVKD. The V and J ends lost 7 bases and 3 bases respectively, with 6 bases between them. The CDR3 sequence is CATSQGYEQYF. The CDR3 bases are TGTGCCACCAGCCAGGGCTACGAGCAGTACTTC.

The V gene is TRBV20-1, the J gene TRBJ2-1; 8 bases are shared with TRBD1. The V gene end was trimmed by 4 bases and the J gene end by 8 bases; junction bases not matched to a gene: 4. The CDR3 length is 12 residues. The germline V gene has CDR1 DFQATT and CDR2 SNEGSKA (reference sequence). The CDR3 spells CSATRGRDEQFF. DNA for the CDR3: TGCAGTGCTACCAGGGGGCGAGATGAGCAGTTCTTC.

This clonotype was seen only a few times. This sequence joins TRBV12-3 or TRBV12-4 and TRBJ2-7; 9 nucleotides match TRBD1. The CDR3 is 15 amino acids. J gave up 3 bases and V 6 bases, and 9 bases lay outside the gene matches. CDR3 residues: CASRETGTGRYEQYF. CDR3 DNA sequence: TGTGCCAGCAGGGAAACCGGGACAGGGCGCTACGAGCAGTACTTC.